The 21 T cell receptor beta chains reported below all come from one sample, sequenced in a study of blood T cell repertoires in COVID-19. Clones were sequenced by immunoSEQ multiplex PCR, and TCRdb holds only the in-frame ones, with some missing. This sample yields about 670,000 clones, of which approximately 90% are seen a single time; over 0.2% belongs to the top ten. What was sequenced was peripheral blood. These receptors all come from a woman aged 18-35 years with acute or convalescent COVID-19.

V gene TRBV11-1 combines with J gene TRBJ1-1; maybe TRBD1 (5 bases). The V end lost 2 bases, the J end lost 8 bases, and 6 bases lay between the germline ends. The CDR3 totals 11 residues. Germline CDR1 SGHAT, CDR2 FQDESV (reference sequence). The CDR3 DNA reads as TGTGCCAGCAGCTTAACAGGAGAAGCTTTCTTT. Protein product: CASSLTGEAFF. Drawing the rest from reference TRBV11-1 and TRBJ1-1, the complete variable domain is EAEVAQSPRYKITEKSQAVAFWCDPISGHATLYWYRQILGQGPELLVQFQDESVVDDSQLPKDRFSAERLKGVDSTLKIQPAELGDSAMYLCASSLTGEAFFGQGTRLTVV.

The V gene is TRBV29-1, the J gene TRBJ1-5; D not resolved. From germline, CDR1 is SQVTM and CDR2 ANQGSEA. The V end was cut by 5 bases, the J end by 9 bases, with 20 bases between. The CDR3 loop spans 14 amino acids. CDR3 sequence reads: CSVQGRDAAGPQHF. In DNA, the CDR3 is TGCAGCGTTCAAGGACGGGATGCCGCGGGGCCCCAGCATTTT.

The CDR3 nucleotides read TGTGCCTGGAGTGAACTAGCGGGGACCTACGAGCAGTACTTC. Its protein is CAWSELAGTYEQYF. The chain is built from TRBV30 and TRBJ2-7; 10 bases are a match to TRBD2. CDR3 length equals 14 residues. CDR1 GTSNPN and CDR2 SVGIG come from the germline V gene (reference sequence). Germline trimming cut 1 base from V and 2 bases from J; bases unmatched to any gene: 2.

The V gene is TRBV18, the J gene TRBJ2-1; tentatively, D is TRBD2 (5 bases). The ends were cut back, 6 bases at V and 0 bases at J, with 12 bases in the middle. Germline CDR1 KGHSH, CDR2 LQKENI. The CDR3 sequence is 15 residues long. Here the CDR3 DNA reads TGTGCCAGCTCCTCGTCGGGGATCTCCTACAATGAGCAGTTCTTC. Translated, it gives CASSSSGISYNEQFF.

V and J are TRBV7-2 and TRBJ2-4, with 9 bases identical to TRBD2. This CDR3 is 15 amino acids long. Germline lookup yields CDR1 SGHTA and CDR2 FQGNSA. V was clipped by 3 bases and J by 3 bases; unmatched bases: 3. The CDR3 spells CASSFSGGGKNIQYF. CDR3 in DNA: TGTGCCAGCAGCTTTAGCGGGGGCGGCAAAAACATTCAGTACTTC.

Concerning this clone itself: In the same sample, other DNA sequences code for this CDR3. This rearrangement joins TRBV5-1 to TRBJ1-4; a weak D match, TRBD1 (5 bases). Germline CDR1 is SGHRS and CDR2 is YFSETQ. CDR3 length: 14 amino acids. With 4 bases removed from V and 4 bases from J, the gap between germline ends came to 11 bases. The CDR3 nucleotides are TGCGCCAGCAGCCTAGACAGTCTTAATGAAAAACTGTTTTTT. Translating gives CASSLDSLNEKLFF.

The CDR3 loop reads CASSYFRTDQNYGYTF. CDR3 coding DNA: TGTGCCAGCAGTTATTTCCGGACAGATCAAAACTATGGCTACACCTTC. The V gene is TRBV6-5, the J gene TRBJ1-2, with a possible D match to TRBD1 (6 bases). The CDR3 loop spans 16 amino acids. V lost 3 bases and J 2 bases, leaving 16 bases between the germline ends. Looked up from germline, CDR1 is MNHEY and CDR2 is SVGAGI.

The gene calls are TRBV30 and TRBJ1-5, with D possibly TRBD1 on 5 matching bases. The V gene's germline CDR1 is GTSNPN and CDR2 SVGIG (reference sequence). The CDR3 has 13 amino acids. V was cut by 5 bases and J by 7 bases, with 15 bases left in between. The CDR3 sequence is CAWSLGEGQPQHF. In nucleotides, the CDR3 is TGTGCCTGGTCGCTAGGGGAGGGGCAGCCCCAGCATTTT.

CDR3 coding DNA: TGTGCCAGCAGCTTAAGGACAGATGAGCAGTTCTTC. The encoded protein is CASSLRTDEQFF. The chain is built from TRBV7-6 and TRBJ2-1; D is possibly TRBD1 (6 bases). The germline V and J ends were trimmed by 2 bases and 8 bases, with 7 bases remaining between them. CDR3 length equals 12 residues. Per the germline V gene, CDR1 is SGHVS and CDR2 is FNYEAQ. The full variable domain, in which reference TRBV7-6 and TRBJ2-1 provide the parts outside the CDR3, is GAGVSQSPRYKVTKRGQDVALRCDPISGHVSLYWYRQALGQGPEFLTYFNYEAQQDKSGLPNDRFSAERPEGSISTLTIQRTEQRDSAMYRCASSLRTDEQFFGPGTRLTVL.

The J gene is TRBJ1-6, the V gene TRBV10-3; TRBD1 aligns across 7 bases. Germline loops: CDR1 ENHRY, CDR2 SYGVKD. This CDR3 comprises 14 residues. V was clipped by 11 bases and J by 4 bases; unmatched bases: 8. The CDR3 is CASRTGRYNSPLHF. The DNA of the CDR3 is TGTGCCTCACGGACAGGAAGGTATAATTCACCCCTCCACTTT.

The J gene is TRBJ1-2, the V gene TRBV10-3; D remains unclear. V was trimmed by 3 bases and J by 0 bases, leaving 14 bases between them. The germline V gene encodes CDR1 ENHRY and CDR2 SYGVKD. This CDR3 spans 16 amino acids. CDR3 region: CAISDEITRANYGYTF. DNA for the CDR3: TGTGCCATCAGTGACGAGATCACGCGAGCTAACTATGGCTACACCTTC.

The J gene is TRBJ2-3, the V gene TRBV5-1; unclear D gene. The length of the CDR3 is 13 residues. Germline V gene sequence: CDR1 SGHRS, CDR2 YFSETQ. The ends were cut back, 4 bases at V and 2 bases at J, with 8 bases in the middle. The CDR3 sequence: CASSIQPTDTQYF. Here the CDR3 DNA reads TGCGCCAGCAGCATACAACCCACAGATACGCAGTATTTT.

This clone was recorded only once. V and J are TRBV10-1 and TRBJ2-1, with a tentative D call TRBD1 (6 bases). V gave up 8 bases and J gave up 2 bases, with 16 bases separating them. CDR3 length: 15 residues. Germline CDR1 reads WNHNN; CDR2 reads SYGVQD (reference sequence). The chain's CDR3 is CASGRGASAYNEQFF. CDR3 nucleotides: TGCGCCAGCGGCAGGGGAGCAAGCGCCTACAATGAGCAGTTCTTC.

This chain connects TRBV5-8 to TRBJ2-7; D is perhaps TRBD2 (5 bases). The CDR3 is made up of 13 amino acids. Germline lookup yields CDR1 SGHTS and CDR2 YDEGEE. V gave up 1 base and J gave up 5 bases, with 10 bases separating them. The CDR3: CASSLRGRHEQYF. The CDR3 DNA follows: TGTGCCAGCAGCTTGAGAGGGAGACACGAGCAGTACTTC.

CDR3 nucleotide sequence: TGTGCCAGCAGCCTTGAACTGAATTCACCCCTCCACTTT. It codes for CASSLELNSPLHF. The chain uses TRBV4-2 and TRBJ1-6; no clear D. Germline V lookup: CDR1 LGHNA, CDR2 YNFKEQ. V lost 4 bases, J lost 7 bases, and 8 bases lay in between. The CDR3 runs to 13 residues.

The chain carries TRBV24-1 and TRBJ2-1; maybe TRBD1 (5 bases). Trimming stripped 10 bases from V and 10 bases from J, with 22 bases between. The CDR3 is made up of 14 amino acids. Germline assignment: CDR1 KGHDR and CDR2 SFDVKD. The CDR3 here is CATAQDTNWGEQFF. The CDR3 DNA reads TGTGCCACGGCCCAGGACACGAACTGGGGCGAGCAGTTCTTC.

This rearrangement joins TRBV5-1 to TRBJ1-1, with a tentative D call TRBD1 (6 bases). This CDR3 spans 15 amino acids. Trimming removed 5 bases from V and 0 bases from J, with 14 bases in between. Germline V CDR1 and CDR2: SGHRS, YFSETQ. CDR3 in DNA: TGCGCCAGCAGGAGGAGACAGGACATGAACACTGAAGCTTTCTTT. Translated, it gives CASRRRQDMNTEAFF.

The rearrangement joins TRBV29-1 to TRBJ1-1; D remains ambiguous. The germline V gene encodes CDR1 SQVTM and CDR2 ANQGSEA. This CDR3 has 13 amino acids. V lost 4 bases to trimming and J lost 3 bases, with 12 bases between them. The CDR3 sequence is CSVARISDTEAFF. CDR3 nucleotides: TGCAGCGTTGCACGCATCTCGGACACTGAAGCTTTCTTT.

The chain employs TRBV18 and TRBJ1-2; D is possibly TRBD1 (5 bases). Germline V CDR1 and CDR2: KGHSH, LQKENI. V lost 0 bases, J lost 6 bases, and 17 bases lay in between. The CDR3 has 16 residues. In nucleotides, the CDR3 is TGTGCCAGCTCACCACCGAGCCGGGGGGGAAGCGATGGCTACACCTTC. Its protein product is CASSPPSRGGSDGYTF.

V gene TRBV2 combines with J gene TRBJ1-5; D not resolved. The V end was cut by 6 bases, the J end by 5 bases, with 23 bases between. Germline CDR1 is SNHLY and CDR2 is FYNNEI. The CDR3 sequence is 17 residues long. CDR3 in amino acids: CASRGDPRPPPDQPQHF. CDR3 coding DNA: TGTGCCAGCAGGGGAGACCCCCGACCGCCTCCGGATCAGCCCCAGCATTTT.

The V gene is TRBV4-1, the J gene TRBJ2-1; 10 nucleotides match TRBD1. V dropped 0 bases and J dropped 7; count of bases not matched to a gene: 9. The CDR3 loop spans 17 amino acids. Germline V gene lookup returns CDR1 MGHRA and CDR2 YSYEKL. Written as DNA, the CDR3 is TGCGCCAGCAGCCAAGATACGACAGGGGGCTCGAGGAATGAGCAGTTCTTC. This sequence encodes CASSQDTTGGSRNEQFF.